What follows describes a single T cell receptor (beta chain). This specimen comes from a study of control samples from healthy donors and cancer patients. CDR1 and CDR2 (germline): KGHSH, LQKENI. V shed 4 bases, J shed 2 bases, and the junction held 2 bases outside the gene matches. The CDR3 totals 14 residues. Assay: immunoSEQ multiplex PCR; the TCRdb copy retains only in-frame clones and omits some. The sample consists of 95,000 to 150,000 clones, roughly 91% of them appearing once. This receptor was identified in a man aged 35 to 55 in good health. Sequencing was done on a sample of blood. The chain has TRBV18 and TRBJ2-3; 8 positions match TRBD2. Here the CDR3 reads CASSQRGSTDTQYF. CDR3 in DNA: TGTGCCAGCTCACAGCGGGGGTCCACAGATACGCAGTATTTT.